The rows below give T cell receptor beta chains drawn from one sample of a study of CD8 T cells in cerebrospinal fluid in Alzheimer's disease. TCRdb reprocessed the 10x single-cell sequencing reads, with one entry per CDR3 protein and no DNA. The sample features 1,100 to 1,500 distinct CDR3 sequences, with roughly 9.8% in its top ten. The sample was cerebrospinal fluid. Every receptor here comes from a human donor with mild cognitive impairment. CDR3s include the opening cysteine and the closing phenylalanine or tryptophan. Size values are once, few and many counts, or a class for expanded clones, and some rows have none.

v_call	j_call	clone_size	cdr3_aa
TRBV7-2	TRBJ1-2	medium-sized	CASSFQTGVEGVGGGYTF
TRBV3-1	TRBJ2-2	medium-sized	CASSQPTGPNTGELFF
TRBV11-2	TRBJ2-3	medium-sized	CASSLGVSTSTDTQYF
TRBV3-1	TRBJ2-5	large	CASSQTPSSPQYF
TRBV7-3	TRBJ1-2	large	CASSRGQGNYGYTF
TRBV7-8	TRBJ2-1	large	CASSLLGRSGGHEQFF
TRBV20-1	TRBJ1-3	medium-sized	CSAYGGLGNTIYF
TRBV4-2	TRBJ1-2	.	CASSQEWAVYGYTF
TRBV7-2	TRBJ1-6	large	CASSLIFATNSPLHF
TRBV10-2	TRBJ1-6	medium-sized	CASSDKTGTLNSPLHF
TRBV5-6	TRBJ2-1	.	CASSHGTDIIYNEQFF
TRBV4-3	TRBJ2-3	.	CASSQDPRGLTDTQYF
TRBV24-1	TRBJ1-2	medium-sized	CATSGGTVTNYGYTF
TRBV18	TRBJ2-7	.	CASSPEGRRYEQYF
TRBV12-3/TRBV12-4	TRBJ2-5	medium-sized	CASTLTGREGETQYF
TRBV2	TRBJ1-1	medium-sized	CASSQQGGVTEAFF
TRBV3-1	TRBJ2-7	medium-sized	CASSPWTAYEQYF
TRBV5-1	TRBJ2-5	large	CASSTGTVGRGTQYF
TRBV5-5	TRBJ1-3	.	CASSLTRAGSGNTIYF
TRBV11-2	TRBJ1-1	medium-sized	CASRRTGGTEAFF
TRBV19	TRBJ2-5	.	CASSLSGAETQYF
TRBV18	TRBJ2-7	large	CASSPTTTYEQYF
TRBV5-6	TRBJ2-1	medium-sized	CASSLVGLEQFF
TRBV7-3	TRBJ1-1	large	CASSLMGNRNTEAFF
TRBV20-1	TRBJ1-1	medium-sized	CSAPDRGGETEAFF
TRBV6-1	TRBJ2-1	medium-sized	CASSEALQSIEQFF
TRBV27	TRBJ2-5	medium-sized	CASSRNRAQGETQYF
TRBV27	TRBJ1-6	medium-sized	CASSFSALNRGYNSPLHF
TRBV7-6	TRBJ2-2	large	CASSLVGDRHTGELFF
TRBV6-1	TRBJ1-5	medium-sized	CASSVGLWRVNQPQHF
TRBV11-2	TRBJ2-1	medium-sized	CASSSLIAGRNEQFF
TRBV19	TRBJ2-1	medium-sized	CASMAPGSWEQFF
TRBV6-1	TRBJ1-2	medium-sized	CASSEFNFGYTF
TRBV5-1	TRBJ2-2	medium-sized	CASNQGQGIGELFF
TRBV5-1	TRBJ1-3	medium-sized	CASSLLGVDGNTIYF
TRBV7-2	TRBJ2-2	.	CASSHWGLRNTGELFF
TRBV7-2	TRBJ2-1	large	CASSSYRGGLDEQFF
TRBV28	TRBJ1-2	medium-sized	CASSPSGPGTGGGYGYTF
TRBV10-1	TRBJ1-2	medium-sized	CASSETNRGQYGYTF
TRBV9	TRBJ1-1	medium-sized	CASSPLRQDTEAFF
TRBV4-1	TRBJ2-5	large	CASSPPGSEGETQYF
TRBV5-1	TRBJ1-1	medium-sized	CASSLAIGADTEAFF
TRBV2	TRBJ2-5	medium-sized	CASRDRDQETQYF
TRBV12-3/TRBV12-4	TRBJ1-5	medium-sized	CASSLGGLGLGQPQHF
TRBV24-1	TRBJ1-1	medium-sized	CATSDSIQGPTEAFF
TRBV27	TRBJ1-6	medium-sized	CASRAGTANSPLHF
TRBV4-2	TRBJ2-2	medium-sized	CASSQVELQRGTGELFF
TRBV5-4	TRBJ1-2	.	CASSYPGEGTYGYTF
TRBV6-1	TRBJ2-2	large	CASSGLANTGELFF
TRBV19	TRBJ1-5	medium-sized	CASSIDSGGDSSNQPQHF